The T cell receptor beta chain under discussion was sequenced for a study of OX40 agonist ivuxolimab in advanced cancers. Looking at the study overall: Eligibility rules accepted prior anti-PD-1, anti-PD-L1 or anti-CTLA-4 therapy, and 35% to 40% had some.

The CDR3 has 12 residues. The V and J ends lost 5 bases and 12 bases respectively, with 11 bases between them. Germline V gene lookup returns CDR1 MNHEY and CDR2 SMNVEV (reference sequence). Systemic immunosuppression or autoimmune disease history was grounds to exclude patients. The assay was immunoSEQ multiplex PCR, and TCRdb's table has in-frame clones only and misses some. The sample has about 62,000 clones; 75% to 85% are singletons. The genes are TRBV27 and TRBJ2-6; D remains ambiguous. Sequenced material: CD4+ or CD8+ T cells sorted from blood, taken in a trial of the OX40 agonist ivuxolimab. The origin of this receptor is an adult with an advanced solid tumor such as melanoma, head and neck, liver or kidney cancer. The CDR3: CASSPLYPVLTF. As DNA, the CDR3 is TGTGCCAGCAGTCCTCTATATCCCGTCCTGACTTTC.